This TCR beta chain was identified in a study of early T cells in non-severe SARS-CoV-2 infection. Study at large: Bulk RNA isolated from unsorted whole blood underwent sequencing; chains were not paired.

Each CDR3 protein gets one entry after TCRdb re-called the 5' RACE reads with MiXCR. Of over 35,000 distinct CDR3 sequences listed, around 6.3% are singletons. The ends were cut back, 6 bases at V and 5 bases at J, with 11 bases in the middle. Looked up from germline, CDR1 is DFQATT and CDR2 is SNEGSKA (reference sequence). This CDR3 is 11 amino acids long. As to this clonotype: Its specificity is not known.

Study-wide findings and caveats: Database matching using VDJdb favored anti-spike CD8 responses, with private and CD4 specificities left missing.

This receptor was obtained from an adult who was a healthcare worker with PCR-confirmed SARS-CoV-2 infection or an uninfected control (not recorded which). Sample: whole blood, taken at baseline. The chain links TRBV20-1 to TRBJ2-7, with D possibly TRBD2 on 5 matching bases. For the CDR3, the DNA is TGCAGTGCCCAGACGGGGAACGAGCAGTACTTC. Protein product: CSAQTGNEQYF.